This TCR beta chain was captured in a study of T cell responses to AZD1222 COVID-19 vaccine. As for the study in general: Researchers grouped second doses given at about 4 or about 12 weeks into one pool. General observations from the study: None of the repertoires were sampled until the peak T cell response had passed. Dominant at 160-218 and 743-854, vaccine-associated CD4 TCRs also spanned spike. Reportedly, nearly half of unique spike TCRs recognized epitopes outside B.1.351/B.1.1.7 mutations.

This clone was observed a handful of times. Its antigen is still unknown. This CDR3 is built from 16 residues. Produced via immunoSEQ multiplex PCR; TCRdb's table is partial and in-frame only. Here the sample spans 85,000 to 90,000 clones, about nine tenths being singletons. The chain couples TRBV1 to TRBJ1-6; the D call in the table, TRBD1, was not verified against the DNA. TRBV1 represents a pseudogene. The source was peripheral blood, collected on day 0 of AZD1222 vaccination. The TCR sequence derives from an adult in good health. In DNA form, the CDR3 reads TGCACCAGCAGCCAAGATACAGGGGGCGCGAATTCACCCCTCCACTTT. It is translated as CTSSQDTGGANSPLHF.